The 25 T cell receptor beta chains given below trace back to one sample, sequenced in a study of cytotoxic CD8 clonotypes in ibrutinib-treated CLL. The repertoire was sequenced with immunoSEQ multiplex PCR; TCRdb's copy has only in-frame clones and lacks some. This sample yields tens of thousands of clones, of which nearly 50% are seen a single time; over 15% belongs to the top ten. The source material was PBMCs, sampled before ibrutinib treatment. These receptors all stem from a human donor with chronic lymphocytic leukemia.

V gene TRBV28 combines with J gene TRBJ2-2, with 7 bases identical to TRBD1. The V segment lost 6 bases and the J segment 1 base; nucleotides outside the gene matches: 5. This CDR3 has 15 amino acids. In germline, CDR1 is MDHEN, CDR2 SYDVKM. The CDR3 loop reads CASRGDSLNTGELFF. Here the CDR3 DNA reads TGTGCCAGCAGAGGGGACAGCTTGAACACCGGGGAGCTGTTTTTT.

The chain couples TRBV11-1 to TRBJ2-5; 14 nucleotides align to TRBD2. After removal of 5 bases from V and 13 bases from J, the junction contained 12 bases not matched to a gene. Per the germline V gene, CDR1 is SGHAT and CDR2 is FQDESV (reference sequence). CDR3 length: 15 residues. The chain's CDR3 is CASSRNPGLAGERYF. The DNA for the CDR3 is TGTGCCAGCAGCCGAAACCCGGGACTAGCGGGGGAGCGGTACTTC.

V and J are TRBV7-2 and TRBJ1-2; D uncertain. The CDR3 covers 11 residues. The germline V gene has CDR1 SGHTA and CDR2 FQGNSA. Trimming cost V 1 base and J 5 bases, with 2 bases left between them. CDR3 loop: CASSLDYGYTF. CDR3 nucleotide sequence: TGTGCCAGCAGCTTAGATTATGGCTACACCTTC.

This clone was counted between two and nine times. V usage is TRBV6-5 and J usage is TRBJ1-5; perhaps TRBD1 as D (6 bases). The V end lost 6 bases, the J end lost 8 bases, and 14 bases lay between the germline ends. Germline V gives CDR1 MNHEY, CDR2 SVGAGI. The CDR3 sequence is 13 residues long. The CDR3: CASSPTGREPQHF. DNA of the CDR3: TGTGCCAGCAGCCCAACAGGGCGTGAGCCCCAGCATTTT.

As concerns this clone: A read error may account for a junction end that differs from germline. V usage is TRBV7-7 and J usage is TRBJ1-1; D is perhaps TRBD1 (5 bases). CDR1 and CDR2 from the germline V gene are SSHAT and FNYEAQ (reference sequence). This CDR3 is 16 amino acids long. The CDR3 region is CASSLMYKGMNTEAFF. CDR3 DNA sequence: TGTGCTAGCAGCTTAATGTATAAGGGGATGAACACCGAAGCTTTCTTT.

This sequence joins TRBV9 and TRBJ1-2; tentative D call: TRBD1 (6 bases). Germline V gene lookup returns CDR1 SGDLS and CDR2 YYNGEE. Trimming pared 1 base from V and 3 bases from J, leaving 19 bases between. The CDR3 totals 17 residues. DNA of the CDR3: TGTGCCAGCAGCGTATCCGACCGCCAAGGGGGGTACTATGGCTACACCTTC. This encodes CASSVSDRQGGYYGYTF.

The chain uses TRBV19 and TRBJ1-1; TRBD1 agrees at 9 bases. Germline V gene sequence: CDR1 LNHDA, CDR2 SQIVND (reference sequence). The CDR3 contains 17 residues. The V and J ends lost 4 bases and 0 bases, in that order; junction bases with no gene match: 9. In nucleotides, the CDR3 is TGTGCCAGTAGTACCGGCGGGACAGGGTCCGTGAACACTGAAGCTTTCTTT. It specifies CASSTGGTGSVNTEAFF.

The rearrangement uses TRBV11-3 and TRBJ1-1, with D hard to call. Germline lookup yields CDR1 SGHNT and CDR2 YENEEA. This CDR3 has 13 amino acids. The ends were cut back, 0 bases at V and 2 bases at J, with 4 bases in the middle. The CDR3 here is CASSLERNTEAFF. In DNA form, the CDR3 reads TGTGCCAGCAGCTTAGAGCGTAACACTGAAGCTTTCTTT.

This clone has ten or more counts. The chain combines TRBV9 with TRBJ1-2; D is perhaps TRBD1 (5 bases). V was clipped by 1 base and J by 2 bases, with 12 bases between them. The CDR3 length is 15 residues. The germline CDR1 and CDR2 sequences are SGDLS and YYNGEE. CDR3 in DNA: TGTGCCAGCAGCGTATTCGACAGCATGAACTATGGCTACACCTTC. Translated, it gives CASSVFDSMNYGYTF.

The chain couples TRBV29-1 to TRBJ2-1, with 10 bases lining up with TRBD2. The CDR3 loop spans 14 amino acids. After removal of 6 bases from V and 5 bases from J, the junction contained 7 bases not matched to a gene. The germline gives CDR1 SQVTM, CDR2 ANQGSEA. DNA of the CDR3: TGCAGCGTGGAGGGACTAGCGAGCCACAATGAGCAGTTCTTC. This encodes CSVEGLASHNEQFF.

This chain joins TRBV9 and TRBJ2-4; TRBD2 is a possible D gene (6 bases). CDR3 length: 14 residues. Trimming stripped 3 bases from V and 8 bases from J, with 15 bases between. The germline gives CDR1 SGDLS, CDR2 YYNGEE. The CDR3 is CASSALGGIDIQYF. Written as DNA, the CDR3 is TGTGCCAGCAGCGCCCTAGGAGGGATAGACATTCAGTACTTC.

This clone showed up just once. The V and J genes are TRBV9 and TRBJ2-3; the match to TRBD2 covers 14 bases. The CDR3 is 18 residues long. V shed 5 bases and J 3 bases; nucleotides not matched to a gene: 11. Looked up from germline, CDR1 is SGDLS and CDR2 is YYNGEE. The CDR3 sequence: CASSNRGTSGGGTDTQYF. The DNA for the CDR3 is TGTGCCAGCAGTAATAGAGGGACTAGCGGGGGAGGGACAGATACGCAGTATTTT. Variable domain in full (rest from reference TRBV9 and TRBJ2-3): DSGVTQTPKHLITATGQRVTLRCSPRSGDLSVYWYQQSLDQGLQFLIQYYNGEERAKGNILERFSAQQFPDLHSELNLSSLELGDSALYFCASSNRGTSGGGTDTQYFGPGTRLTVL.

The CDR3 nucleotides read TGTGCCAGCAGTGAGCGGGGGGCGACTAATGAAAAACTGTTTTTT. This codes for CASSERGATNEKLFF. V gene TRBV25-1 combines with J gene TRBJ1-4, with D possibly matching TRBD1 (6 bases). In germline, CDR1 is MGHDK, CDR2 SYGVNS. Trimming pared 3 bases from V and 2 bases from J, leaving 10 bases between. This CDR3 comprises 15 residues. The entire variable domain, with the rest obtained from reference TRBV25-1 and TRBJ1-4, is as follows: EADIYQTPRYLVIGTGKKITLECSQTMGHDKMYWYQQDPGMELHLIHYSYGVNSTEKGDLSSESTVSRIRTEHFPLTLESARPSHTSQYLCASSERGATNEKLFFGSGTQLSVL.

V usage is TRBV6-6 and J usage is TRBJ1-5, with 10 nucleotides matching TRBD1. The ends lost 6 bases at V and 9 bases at J; junction bases unmatched: 11. Germline V gene sequence: CDR1 MNHNY, CDR2 SVGAGI (reference sequence). The CDR3 extends over 15 amino acids. The CDR3 DNA reads as TGTGCCAGCAGCACCGGGACAGGGGCTGGGGCGCCCCAGCATTTT. Its protein product is CASSTGTGAGAPQHF.

The gene calls are TRBV5-1 and TRBJ2-1; 7 bases map to TRBD2. The CDR3 is 13 amino acids. The J segment lost 12 bases and the V segment lost 4 bases, leaving 10 bases of the junction unmatched. Germline assignment: CDR1 SGHRS and CDR2 YFSETQ. The CDR3 sequence is CASSPTVTGGQFF. As DNA, the CDR3 is TGCGCCAGCAGCCCGACGGTTACGGGGGGGCAGTTCTTC.

J is TRBJ2-1 and V is TRBV7-9, with 8 nucleotides matching TRBD1. The CDR3 length is 17 residues. Germline CDR1 reads SEHNR; CDR2 reads FQNEAQ (reference sequence). V was clipped by 5 bases and J by 7 bases; unmatched bases: 16. CDR3 DNA sequence: TGTGCCAGCAGCGTTGACAGGGGCTTAGGGTCAGGTAATGAGCAGTTCTTC. It translates to CASSVDRGLGSGNEQFF.

This clone was picked up one time. V gene TRBV11-2 combines with J gene TRBJ2-3; TRBD2 agrees at 11 bases. V shed 5 bases, J shed 5 bases, and the junction held 18 bases outside the gene matches. The germline V gene has CDR1 SGHAT and CDR2 FQNNGV. This CDR3 contains 19 residues. CDR3 sequence reads: CASSRGLAGPSVFIDTQYF. The CDR3 DNA follows: TGTGCCAGCAGCCGCGGACTAGCGGGCCCCTCAGTTTTTATAGATACGCAGTATTTT.

This chain uses TRBV2 with TRBJ1-1; TRBD1 is a possible D gene (6 bases). Germline CDR1 is SNHLY and CDR2 is FYNNEI. The CDR3 has 14 amino acids. V was pared by 3 bases and J by 2 bases, with 10 bases between. The CDR3 coding sequence is TGTGCCAGCAGTGAGACAGGCCCAAACACTGAAGCTTTCTTT. Translated: CASSETGPNTEAFF.

This clone was counted a few times. This chain joins TRBV11-1 and TRBJ2-2; no firm D call. Germline V gene data show CDR1 as SGHAT and CDR2 as FQDESV (reference sequence). Trimming stripped 1 base from V and 1 base from J, with 7 bases between. The CDR3 totals 15 residues. Here the CDR3 DNA reads TGTGCCAGCAGCTTAGTACTCGGGAACACCGGGGAGCTGTTTTTT. Translation gives CASSLVLGNTGELFF. Full variable domain (missing parts from reference TRBV11-1 and TRBJ2-2): EAEVAQSPRYKITEKSQAVAFWCDPISGHATLYWYRQILGQGPELLVQFQDESVVDDSQLPKDRFSAERLKGVDSTLKIQPAELGDSAMYLCASSLVLGNTGELFFGEGSRLTVL.

This clone was seen more than once but under ten times. This chain connects TRBV5-1 to TRBJ1-5; D not resolved. V was shortened by 4 bases and J by 5 bases, with 28 bases between the two germline ends. The CDR3 runs 19 residues. Looked up from germline, CDR1 is SGHRS and CDR2 is YFSETQ. CDR3 sequence: CASSQNLPDLLDGDQPQHF. CDR3 nucleotides: TGCGCCAGCAGCCAGAACCTCCCCGACTTGCTGGACGGGGATCAGCCCCAGCATTTT.

This clone has just a few counts. The chain employs TRBV6-9 and TRBJ1-5; a weak D match, TRBD1 (6 bases). This CDR3 contains 15 residues. The germline gives CDR1 MNHGY, CDR2 SVAAGI. The germline V and J ends were trimmed by 2 bases and 1 base, with 9 bases remaining between them. The CDR3: CASSYRGRSNQPQHF. In nucleotides, the CDR3 is TGTGCCAGCAGTTATAGGGGGAGGAGCAATCAGCCCCAGCATTTT.

The V call is TRBV25-1, the J call TRBJ2-5; D is perhaps TRBD1 or TRBD2 (5 bases each). This CDR3 spans 15 amino acids. Germline CDR1 MGHDK, CDR2 SYGVNS. Trimming shortened V by 6 bases and J by 1 base, and 15 bases separated the two germline ends. The DNA for the CDR3 is TGTGCCAGCAGGCCCACCGGGACCCCCCAAGAGACCCAGTACTTC. As protein: CASRPTGTPQETQYF.

CDR3 residues: CASSRRDFSEQYF. The CDR3 DNA sequence: TGTGCCAGCAGTCGTAGGGACTTCAGCGAGCAGTACTTC. The chain has TRBV11-2 and TRBJ2-7; perhaps TRBD2 as D (6 bases). The V gene's germline CDR1 is SGHAT and CDR2 FQNNGV. CDR3 size: 13 residues. Deletions cut 6 bases from V and 6 bases from J, with 15 bases between.

The chain uses TRBV5-4 and TRBJ2-5; 14 bases map to TRBD2. The CDR3 is made up of 17 amino acids. The J segment lost 5 bases and the V segment lost 5 bases, leaving 11 bases of the junction unmatched. The V gene's germline CDR1 is SGHNT and CDR2 YYREEE (reference sequence). CDR3 in DNA: TGTGCCAGCAGATCGGGACTAGCGGGGGAGGTTTGGGAGACCCAGTACTTC. It yields the protein CASRSGLAGEVWETQYF.

The genes are TRBV4-1 and TRBJ1-1; 8 nucleotides agree with TRBD1. The CDR3 loop spans 15 amino acids. Losses at the gene ends were 3 bases for V and 4 bases for J; bases not matched to a gene: 7. Germline CDR1 MGHRA, CDR2 YSYEKL. CDR3 residues: CASSQQGQGSTEAFF. In DNA, the CDR3 is TGCGCCAGCAGCCAGCAAGGACAGGGTAGCACTGAAGCTTTCTTT.